These 2 T cell receptor beta chains came from one sample sequenced in a study of cytomegalovirus exposure and HLA in healthy donors. Some clones are missing from TCRdb's copy, which holds only in-frame ones; the method was immunoSEQ multiplex PCR. The repertoire holds over 75,000 clones, less than 85% seen once, with 20% to 25% in the top ten. The material sequenced was PBMCs. These receptors originate from a man younger than 35 in good health and CMV-seropositive.

CDR3 sequence reads: CASSQEGQLSYEQYF. The CDR3 DNA sequence: TGCGCCAGCAGCCAAGAGGGACAGCTTTCCTACGAGCAGTACTTC. The chain links TRBV4-1 to TRBJ2-7; 7 bases align to TRBD1. The CDR3 sequence is 15 residues long. The J segment lost 1 base and the V segment lost 0 bases, leaving 3 bases of the junction unmatched. CDR1 and CDR2 from the germline V gene are MGHRA and YSYEKL.

The chain uses TRBV7-3 and TRBJ2-1, with 8 bases lining up with TRBD2. Germline loops: CDR1 SGHTA, CDR2 FQGTGA. Trimming cost V 5 bases and J 9 bases; bases outside gene matches: 6. The CDR3 spans 13 residues. CDR3 bases: TGTGCCAGCAGCCGAAACGGGGGGGCTGAGCAGTTCTTC. Its protein product is CASSRNGGAEQFF.